This entry features one T cell receptor beta chain sequence. Antigen unknown. This sample is part of a study of cytomegalovirus exposure and HLA in healthy donors. In germline, CDR1 is LGHNA, CDR2 YSLEER. The germline V and J ends were trimmed by 0 bases and 1 base, with 13 bases remaining between them. The CDR3 length is 17 residues. PCR used 60 Vbeta primers and 13 Jbeta primers. Sequencing was performed with immunoSEQ multiplex PCR; in TCRdb, only in-frame clones are kept and a portion is missing. The table includes approximately 73,000 clones, roughly 60% detected once. This cohort consisted of healthy bone marrow donors. Points from the study as a whole: Later analysis identified about 18,000 TCR beta sequences associated with HLA alleles, using a false discovery rate threshold of 0.05.

Sequencing input: PBMCs. The rearrangement links TRBV4-3 to TRBJ1-5, with no clear D. The receptor was derived from a man aged 25-45 years in good health and CMV-seropositive. The CDR3 reads CASSQDLGSRSNQPQHF. As DNA, the CDR3 is TGCGCCAGCAGCCAAGATCTGGGCAGTAGGAGCAATCAGCCCCAGCATTTT.